These 8 T cell receptor beta chains share one sample of origin, sequenced in a study of blood T cell repertoires in COVID-19. This table comes from immunoSEQ multiplex PCR, and its TCRdb copy is limited to in-frame clones, with some not included. The sample contains roughly 100,000 clones, 80% to 90% of which appear only once. The sample was peripheral blood. These receptors originate from a woman in her 70s with acute or convalescent COVID-19.

This chain joins TRBV12-5 and TRBJ2-7; no clear D gene. Trimming took 6 bases from V and 5 from J, leaving 20 bases between them. Germline V CDR1 and CDR2: LGHNT, FRNRAP. This CDR3 comprises 15 residues. The chain's CDR3 is CASGNGLGESDEQYF. The CDR3, as DNA: TGTGCTAGTGGCAACGGTCTGGGTGAGAGCGACGAGCAGTACTTC.

The chain combines TRBV12-3 or TRBV12-4 with TRBJ1-1; D possibly corresponds to TRBD1 (6 bases). The CDR3 contains 13 residues. Trimming pared 0 bases from V and 4 bases from J, leaving 6 bases between. The CDR3 nucleotides read TGTGCCAGCAGTTTAGCAGGGGGCACTGAAGCTTTCTTT. The encoded protein is CASSLAGGTEAFF.

The chain links TRBV27 to TRBJ2-5; weak D call: TRBD1 (5 bases). This CDR3 has 14 amino acids. Germline V lookup: CDR1 MNHEY, CDR2 SMNVEV (reference sequence). Between the trimmed V and J ends, which lost 0 bases and 4 bases, there was a span of 9 bases. CDR3 sequence: CASSLSQGGETQYF. The CDR3 DNA reads TGTGCCAGCAGTTTATCCCAGGGCGGAGAGACCCAGTACTTC.

The V gene is TRBV6-1, the J gene TRBJ2-3; 7 bases fit TRBD1. The ends lost 2 bases at V and 2 bases at J; junction bases unmatched: 7. Germline V CDR1 and CDR2: MNHNS, SASEGT. This CDR3 contains 16 residues. The CDR3 bases are TGTGCCAGCAGTGAACGTCCCGGGACAGTCACAGATACGCAGTATTTT. Translated, it gives CASSERPGTVTDTQYF.

On this clone itself: The same CDR3 arises from other DNA sequences in this sample as well. The V gene is TRBV5-1, the J gene TRBJ2-7, with D possibly TRBD1 on 6 matching bases. Germline V gene lookup returns CDR1 SGHRS and CDR2 YFSETQ. This CDR3 region has 13 residues. Trimming left V 5 bases short and J 3 bases short, with 12 bases between. The CDR3 sequence is CASSSTGSYEQYF. The CDR3 nucleotides read TGCGCCAGCAGTTCGACAGGCAGCTACGAGCAGTACTTC. The full variable domain, in which reference TRBV5-1 and TRBJ2-7 provide the parts outside the CDR3, is KAGVTQTPRYLIKTRGQQVTLSCSPISGHRSVSWYQQTPGQGLQFLFEYFSETQRNKGNFPGRFSGRQFSNSRSEMNVSTLELGDSALYLCASSSTGSYEQYFGPGTRLTVT.

The rearrangement uses TRBV28 and TRBJ1-5; D remains ambiguous. The CDR3 length is 15 residues. V was clipped by 4 bases and J by 4 bases, with 14 bases between them. Germline V CDR1 and CDR2: MDHEN, SYDVKM. CDR3 amino acids: CASSWTMDLNQPQHF. As DNA, the CDR3 is TGTGCCAGCAGTTGGACTATGGACCTAAATCAGCCCCAGCATTTT.

This chain links TRBV7-9 with TRBJ1-5; D is unclear. V lost 3 bases and J lost 4, with 7 bases in between. The CDR3 runs 13 residues. Germline lookup yields CDR1 SEHNR and CDR2 FQNEAQ (reference sequence). This CDR3 reads CASSLGPNQPQHF. The CDR3 DNA reads as TGTGCCAGCAGCTTGGGCCCGAATCAGCCCCAGCATTTT.

The rearrangement joins TRBV30 to TRBJ2-5, with 9 bases that match TRBD1. Germline loops: CDR1 GTSNPN, CDR2 SVGIG (reference sequence). The length of the CDR3 is 15 residues. Trimming removed 4 bases from V and 5 bases from J; junction bases left unmatched: 11. CDR3 sequence: CAWTIGQGIGETQYF. For the CDR3, the DNA is TGTGCCTGGACTATCGGACAGGGGATAGGGGAGACCCAGTACTTC.